This T cell receptor (beta chain) was sequenced for a study of OX40 agonist ivuxolimab in advanced cancers. Clones were sequenced by immunoSEQ multiplex PCR, and TCRdb holds only the in-frame ones, with some missing. This sample carries 100,000 or so clones, about 96% of them seen once, and the ten largest clones take 2% to 2.5%. This TCR derives from an adult with an advanced solid tumor such as melanoma, head and neck, liver or kidney cancer. Sequencing used CD4+ or CD8+ T cells sorted from blood, obtained in a trial of the OX40 agonist ivuxolimab.

The CDR3 sequence is CASSHTRRDNEQFF. The CDR3 DNA reads as TGTGCCAGCAGCCATACGCGCAGGGACAATGAGCAGTTCTTC. This chain joins TRBV7-9 and TRBJ2-1, with D maybe TRBD1 (5 bases). Germline CDR1 SEHNR, CDR2 FQNEAQ (reference sequence). V shed 5 bases and J shed 5 bases, with 13 bases lying between them. The CDR3 contains 14 residues.